These 21 T cell receptor beta chains originate from one sample sequenced in a study of cytotoxic CD8 clonotypes in ibrutinib-treated CLL. Sequencing used immunoSEQ multiplex PCR; TCRdb keeps in-frame clones, though not all of them. The sample holds 150,000 to 200,000 clones, under 85% seen once. The sample was PBMCs, taken after 24 months of ibrutinib treatment. The receptor source for this set is a human donor with chronic lymphocytic leukemia.

This clone was seen just once. The V call is TRBV28, the J call TRBJ2-3, with 14 bases that match TRBD2. V dropped 3 bases and J dropped 8; count of bases not matched to a gene: 4. CDR1 and CDR2 (germline): MDHEN, SYDVKM. This CDR3 has 15 amino acids. The CDR3, as DNA: TGTGCCAGCAGTTTGGGGACTAGCGGGAGTACTACGCAGTATTTT. Residues: CASSLGTSGSTTQYF. The full variable domain, its missing parts supplied by reference TRBV28 and TRBJ2-3, is DVKVTQSSRYLVKRTGEKVFLECVQDMDHENMFWYRQDPGLGLRLIYFSYDVKMKEKGDIPEGYSVSREKKERFSLILESASTNQTSMYLCASSLGTSGSTTQYFGPGTRLTVL.

The V and J genes are TRBV4-2 and TRBJ1-6; D is undetermined. The CDR3 has 14 amino acids. Germline V gene data show CDR1 as LGHNA and CDR2 as YNFKEQ. V gave up 0 bases and J gave up 6 bases, with 6 bases separating them. In DNA form, the CDR3 reads TGTGCCAGCAGCCAAGATTTCAGTAATTCACCCCTCCACTTT. Encoded protein: CASSQDFSNSPLHF.

This clone was counted only a few times. J is TRBJ2-4 and V is TRBV5-1; no clear D gene. V was pared by 0 bases and J by 3 bases, with 7 bases between. The CDR3 extends over 14 amino acids. The germline CDR1 and CDR2 sequences are SGHRS and YFSETQ. CDR3 nucleotide sequence: TGCGCCAGCAGCTTGGGGTTCGGCAAAAACATTCAGTACTTC. It codes for CASSLGFGKNIQYF.

The count of this clone is one. This rearrangement joins TRBV7-3 to TRBJ2-7; 13 positions match TRBD2. V was pared by 1 base and J by 11 bases, with 5 bases of the junction left unmatched. The CDR3 runs to 14 residues. CDR1 and CDR2 (germline): SGHTA, FQGTGA. CDR3 sequence reads: CASSLRTSGGHKYF. In nucleotides, the CDR3 is TGTGCCAGCAGCTTAAGGACTAGCGGGGGCCACAAGTACTTC.

The genes are TRBV28 and TRBJ1-1; D is unclear. Deletions cut 6 bases from V and 4 bases from J, with 12 bases between. The CDR3 is 13 residues long. The germline V gene encodes CDR1 MDHEN and CDR2 SYDVKM. The CDR3 protein is CASRPQSLTEAFF. CDR3 in DNA: TGTGCCAGCAGGCCACAGAGCCTCACTGAAGCTTTCTTT.

Of note for this clone: Given the absence of the conserved phenylalanine or tryptophan at the CDR3 end, a read error is likely. The limits of the CDR3 on the DNA are not certain, so only TCRdb's listed CDR3 is given. The J gene is TRBJ2-7, the V gene TRBV4-3; the DNA was not compared with TRBD2, the D call given in the table. The CDR3 has 13 amino acids, counting both end residues. CDR1 and CDR2 (germline): LGHNA, YSLEER. CDR3 amino acids: CASSPRGIAGLVS.

This clone was detected only once. This chain joins TRBV28 and TRBJ2-3, with no clear D. In germline, CDR1 is MDHEN, CDR2 SYDVKM. The CDR3 runs 14 residues. Trimming pared 3 bases from V and 0 bases from J, leaving 7 bases between. The CDR3 protein is CASSLSLSTDTQYF. The CDR3 DNA follows: TGTGCCAGCAGTTTGAGCCTAAGCACAGATACGCAGTATTTT.

V is TRBV28 and J is TRBJ2-1; D is possibly TRBD2 (6 bases). Germline CDR1 is MDHEN and CDR2 is SYDVKM. The CDR3 spans 10 residues. V was cut by 8 bases and J by 14 bases, with 13 bases left in between. CDR3 amino acids: CASGAGRKFF. CDR3 sequence (DNA): TGTGCCAGCGGAGCAGGGAGGAAGTTCTTC.

The genes are TRBV7-8 and TRBJ2-1; D unresolved. V dropped 6 bases and J dropped 5 bases, with 14 bases sitting between them. CDR3 length equals 14 residues. From germline, CDR1 is SGHVS and CDR2 FQNEAQ. CDR3 amino acids: CASRPPARNNEQFF. The DNA for the CDR3 is TGTGCCAGCAGACCGCCGGCGCGGAACAATGAGCAGTTCTTC.

The chain couples TRBV7-9 to TRBJ2-5, with TRBD2 identical over 9 bases. The germline V gene has CDR1 SEHNR and CDR2 FQNEAQ (reference sequence). The CDR3 extends over 14 amino acids. V lost 5 bases to trimming and J lost 4 bases; unmatched junction nucleotides: 5. The CDR3 bases are TGTGCCAGCAGCATCCTACTAGCGGGAGAGACCCAGTACTTC. Its protein product is CASSILLAGETQYF.

The chain employs TRBV30 and TRBJ2-2; D tentatively reads TRBD1 or TRBD2 (5 bases each). The CDR3 runs 12 residues. The germline V gene has CDR1 GTSNPN and CDR2 SVGIG (reference sequence). Trimming removed 2 bases at V and 7 bases at J, with 8 bases between. This chain's CDR3 is CAWSPRGGELFF. In DNA form, the CDR3 reads TGTGCCTGGAGTCCGAGGGGCGGGGAGCTGTTTTTT.

The chain combines TRBV7-8 with TRBJ2-1; 13 bases fit TRBD2. Trimming cost V 0 bases and J 5 bases; bases outside gene matches: 7. There are 18 residues in the CDR3. Germline V gene data show CDR1 as SGHVS and CDR2 as FQNEAQ. The CDR3 reads CASSLAPGLAGFHNEQFF. The CDR3, as DNA: TGTGCCAGCAGCTTAGCCCCGGGACTAGCGGGATTTCACAATGAGCAGTTCTTC.

The chain carries TRBV20-1 and TRBJ2-7; TRBD2 agrees at 9 bases. CDR1 DFQATT and CDR2 SNEGSKA come from the germline V gene (reference sequence). V lost 5 bases and J lost 7; bases outside the gene matches: 3. The CDR3 sequence is 11 residues long. CDR3 sequence reads: CSALGLAEQYF. The CDR3 DNA follows: TGCAGTGCTTTGGGACTAGCTGAGCAGTACTTC.

The chain combines TRBV11-2 with TRBJ1-2; no firm D call. CDR3 length: 14 residues. V was cut by 3 bases and J by 3 bases, with 11 bases left in between. Germline V gene data show CDR1 as SGHAT and CDR2 as FQNNGV. CDR3 DNA: TGTGCCAGCAGCTTTGAAAACGGGGACTATGGCTACACCTTC. Amino acids: CASSFENGDYGYTF.

J is TRBJ2-2 and V is TRBV5-1, with 9 bases lining up with TRBD1. The junction had 3 bases not matched to a gene; V was cut back by 3 bases and J by 0 bases. The CDR3 length is 16 residues. Germline CDR1 is SGHRS and CDR2 is YFSETQ. The CDR3 coding sequence is TGCGCCAGCAGCTGGGGACAGGGCACGAACACCGGGGAGCTGTTTTTT. Encoded protein: CASSWGQGTNTGELFF.

The V and J genes are TRBV2 and TRBJ2-7, with D tentatively TRBD2 (5 bases). Germline V gene lookup returns CDR1 SNHLY and CDR2 FYNNEI. This CDR3 spans 14 amino acids. V lost 5 bases and J 0 bases, leaving 11 bases between the germline ends. This CDR3 is CASSSGRNSYEQYF. The CDR3 DNA reads as TGTGCCAGCAGTAGCGGACGAAACTCCTACGAGCAGTACTTC.

The chain carries TRBV27 and TRBJ1-1; tentative D call: TRBD1 (6 bases). Germline CDR1 is MNHEY and CDR2 is SMNVEV (reference sequence). Trimming pared 5 bases from V and 4 bases from J, leaving 14 bases between. This CDR3 has 14 residues. CDR3: CASSASTGLTEAFF. The CDR3 DNA reads as TGTGCCAGCAGTGCCTCTACAGGGCTCACTGAAGCTTTCTTT.

The V and J genes are TRBV7-3 and TRBJ2-2; possible D gene TRBD2, 6 bases. Germline V gives CDR1 SGHTA, CDR2 FQGTGA. Trimming took off 3 bases at V and 6 bases at J, with 11 bases between the two ends. The CDR3 is made up of 14 amino acids. The DNA of the CDR3 is TGTGCCAGCAGCTTTTCGGGAGTTGCCGGGGAGCTGTTTTTT. It is translated as CASSFSGVAGELFF.

This clone was counted ten times or more. This rearrangement joins TRBV28 to TRBJ2-2; the D is unclear. Trimming removed 3 bases at V and 6 bases at J, with 11 bases between. CDR1 and CDR2 (germline): MDHEN, SYDVKM. This CDR3 spans 14 amino acids. The CDR3 DNA is TGTGCCAGCAGTTTCGGCCCTAGGGCCGGGGAGCTGTTTTTT. Its protein is CASSFGPRAGELFF.

The chain uses TRBV11-2 and TRBJ2-3; TRBD2 matches 12 bases. Germline CDR1 SGHAT, CDR2 FQNNGV. The CDR3 extends over 16 amino acids. The J segment lost 4 bases and the V segment lost 0 bases, leaving 2 bases of the junction unmatched. CDR3 DNA sequence: TGTGCCAGCAGCTTAGAGCCTAGCGGGGGGGCAGATACGCAGTATTTT. This sequence encodes CASSLEPSGGADTQYF. The whole variable domain, remainder taken from reference TRBV11-2 and TRBJ2-3, is EAGVAQSPRYKIIEKRQSVAFWCNPISGHATLYWYQQILGQGPKLLIQFQNNGVVDDSQLPKDRFSAERLKGVDSTLKIQPAKLEDSAVYLCASSLEPSGGADTQYFGPGTRLTVL.

V usage is TRBV30 and J usage is TRBJ2-1; 7 bases line up with TRBD1. There are 15 residues in the CDR3. Germline CDR1 and CDR2: GTSNPN and SVGIG (reference sequence). J gave up 3 bases and V 1 base, and 6 bases lay outside the gene matches. CDR3: CAWSGRQGHYNEQFF. CDR3 nucleotides: TGTGCCTGGAGTGGTAGACAGGGCCACTACAATGAGCAGTTCTTC.